The clone carrying this TCR beta chain was seen a few times. This specimen comes from a study of glioma-infiltrating T cells after dendritic cell vaccination. Time point defined: after dendritic cell vaccination, including at tumor progression/relapse. TCRdb keeps only in-frame clones here, not all; method: immunoSEQ multiplex PCR. The data contain about 63,000 clones, about 85% of them singletons. Trimming cost V 5 bases and J 8 bases; bases outside gene matches: 13. The CDR3 has 14 amino acids. Germline V gene data show CDR1 as SQVTM and CDR2 as ANQGSEA. The sample was blood, taken after dendritic cell vaccination. The source is a human donor with glioblastoma. This rearrangement joins TRBV29-1 to TRBJ1-2, with 8 bases aligning to TRBD1. For the CDR3, the DNA is TGCAGCGTTCGTAAACTGGCCAGGGGGCAGGGCTACACCTTC. It is translated as CSVRKLARGQGYTF.